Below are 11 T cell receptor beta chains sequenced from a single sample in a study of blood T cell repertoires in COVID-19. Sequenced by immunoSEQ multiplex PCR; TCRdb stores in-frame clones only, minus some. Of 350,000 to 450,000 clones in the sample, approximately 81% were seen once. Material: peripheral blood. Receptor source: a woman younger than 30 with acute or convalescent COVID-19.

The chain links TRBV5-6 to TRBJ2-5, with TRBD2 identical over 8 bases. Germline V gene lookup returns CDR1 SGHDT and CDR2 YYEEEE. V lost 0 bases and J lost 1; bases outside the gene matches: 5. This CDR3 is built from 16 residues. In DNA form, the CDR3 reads TGTGCCAGCAGCTTGGTCTCCGCGGGGGGCCAAGAGACCCAGTACTTC. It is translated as CASSLVSAGGQETQYF.

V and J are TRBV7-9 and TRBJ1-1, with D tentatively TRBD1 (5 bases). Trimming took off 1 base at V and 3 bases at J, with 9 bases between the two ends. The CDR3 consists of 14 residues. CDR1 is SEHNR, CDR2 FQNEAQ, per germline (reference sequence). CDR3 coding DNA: TGTGCCAGCAGCTTAGATGGGGGGTACACTGAAGCTTTCTTT. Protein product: CASSLDGGYTEAFF.

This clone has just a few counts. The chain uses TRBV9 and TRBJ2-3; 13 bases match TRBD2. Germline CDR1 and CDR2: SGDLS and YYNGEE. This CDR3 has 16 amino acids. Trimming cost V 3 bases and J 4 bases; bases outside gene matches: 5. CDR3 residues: CASSAQTSGRSDTQYF. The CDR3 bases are TGTGCCAGCAGCGCCCAGACTAGCGGGAGGTCAGATACGCAGTATTTT. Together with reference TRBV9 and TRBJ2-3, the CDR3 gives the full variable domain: DSGVTQTPKHLITATGQRVTLRCSPRSGDLSVYWYQQSLDQGLQFLIQYYNGEERAKGNILERFSAQQFPDLHSELNLSSLELGDSALYFCASSAQTSGRSDTQYFGPGTRLTVL.

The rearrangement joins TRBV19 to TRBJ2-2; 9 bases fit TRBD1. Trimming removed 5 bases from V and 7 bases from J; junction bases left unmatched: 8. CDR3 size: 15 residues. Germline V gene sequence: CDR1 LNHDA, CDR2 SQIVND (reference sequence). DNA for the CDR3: TGTGCCAGTAGTGTAGGACAGGGGATGGACGGGGAGCTGTTTTTT. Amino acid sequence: CASSVGQGMDGELFF.

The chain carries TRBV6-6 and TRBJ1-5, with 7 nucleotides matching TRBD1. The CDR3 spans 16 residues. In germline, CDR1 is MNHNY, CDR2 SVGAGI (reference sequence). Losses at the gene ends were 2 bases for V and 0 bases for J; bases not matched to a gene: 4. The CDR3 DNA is TGTGCCAGCAGTTACCCTGGACAGGATAGCAATCAGCCCCAGCATTTT. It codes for CASSYPGQDSNQPQHF.

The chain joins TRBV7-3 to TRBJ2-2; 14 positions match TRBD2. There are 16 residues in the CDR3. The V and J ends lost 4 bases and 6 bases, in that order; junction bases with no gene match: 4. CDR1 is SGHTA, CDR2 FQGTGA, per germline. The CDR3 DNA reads TGTGCCAGCAGCTCTGGGACTAGCGGGAGTCCCGGGGAGCTGTTTTTT. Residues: CASSSGTSGSPGELFF.

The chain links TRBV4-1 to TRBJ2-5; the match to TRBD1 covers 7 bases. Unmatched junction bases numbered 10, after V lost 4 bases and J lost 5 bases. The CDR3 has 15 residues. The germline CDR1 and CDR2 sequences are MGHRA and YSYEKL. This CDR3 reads CASSRDSTVAETQYF. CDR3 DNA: TGCGCCAGCAGCCGGGACAGCACGGTAGCGGAGACCCAGTACTTC.

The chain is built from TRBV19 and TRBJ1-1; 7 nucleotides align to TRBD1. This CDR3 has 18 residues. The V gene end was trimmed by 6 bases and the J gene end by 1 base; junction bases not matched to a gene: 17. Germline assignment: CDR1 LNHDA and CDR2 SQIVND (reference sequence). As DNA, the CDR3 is TGTGCCAGTAGAAGGAACAGGGGCGAGGTATCGGGGAACACTGAAGCTTTCTTT. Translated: CASRRNRGEVSGNTEAFF.

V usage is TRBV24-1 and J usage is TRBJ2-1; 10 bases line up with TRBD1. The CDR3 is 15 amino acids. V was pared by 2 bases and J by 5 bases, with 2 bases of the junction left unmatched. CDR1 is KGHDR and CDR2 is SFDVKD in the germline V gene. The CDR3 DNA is TGTGCCACCAGTGATTCGGGGACAGGGGACAATGAGCAGTTCTTC. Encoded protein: CATSDSGTGDNEQFF.

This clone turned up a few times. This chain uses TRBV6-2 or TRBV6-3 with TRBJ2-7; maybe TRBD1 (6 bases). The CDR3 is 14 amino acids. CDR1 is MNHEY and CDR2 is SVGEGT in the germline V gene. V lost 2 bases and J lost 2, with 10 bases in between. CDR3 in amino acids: CASSYHQGPYEQYF. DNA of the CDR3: TGTGCCAGCAGTTACCACCAGGGGCCCTACGAGCAGTACTTC.

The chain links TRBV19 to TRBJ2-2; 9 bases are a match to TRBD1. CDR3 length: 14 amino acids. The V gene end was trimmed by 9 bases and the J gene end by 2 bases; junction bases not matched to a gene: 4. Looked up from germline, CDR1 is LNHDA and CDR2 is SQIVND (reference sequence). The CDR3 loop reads CASGQGYNTGELFF. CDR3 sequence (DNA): TGTGCCAGCGGACAGGGGTACAACACCGGGGAGCTGTTTTTT.